This T cell receptor beta chain is from a study of cytomegalovirus exposure and HLA in healthy donors. CDR1 and CDR2 (germline): GTSNPN, SVGIG (reference sequence). V was pared by 4 bases and J by 5 bases, with 8 bases between. The CDR3 extends over 12 amino acids. PCR amplification relied on 60 Vbeta primers (plus 13 Jbeta primers). As originally analysed: Later, 65 million to 85 million unique TCR beta chains were counted in an analysis, and some 11 million of them were shared. Profiling relied on immunoSEQ multiplex PCR, and the TCRdb table lists in-frame clones only, not all of them. For V, J and clone size, that table is used; D and trimming come from the DNA. The sample records roughly 34,000 clones, 80% being singletons.

This chain uses TRBV30 with TRBJ2-2, with D tentatively TRBD1 (6 bases). The TCR comes from a male donor in good health and CMV-seronegative. The source material was PBMCs. CDR3 sequence: CAWNRATGELFF. In nucleotides, the CDR3 is TGTGCCTGGAACAGGGCAACCGGGGAGCTGTTTTTT.